Each of the 27 T cell receptor beta chains below was sequenced from the same sample in a study of T-cell memory formation after mild COVID-19. TCRdb reprocessed the 5' RACE reads with MiXCR, giving one entry per CDR3 protein. Found here are roughly 52,000 distinct CDR3 sequences, over 7.5% of them singletons; the top ten hold 1.2%. Sequencing was performed on PBMCs or a T cell subset sorted from them (not recorded which). The receptor source for this set is a man between 18 and 29 years old who had mild COVID-19 (a few samples of this study predate the infection). Cell type and time point are not known.

The rearrangement uses TRBV5-5 and TRBJ2-1; 11 positions agree with TRBD2. The V segment lost 2 bases and the J segment 10 bases; nucleotides outside the gene matches: 5. Germline CDR1 and CDR2: SGHKS and YYEKEE (reference sequence). The CDR3 has 14 amino acids. The CDR3 sequence is CASSLLAGEFEQFF. The CDR3 DNA is TGTGCCAGCAGCTTACTAGCGGGGGAATTCGAGCAGTTCTTC.

The chain couples TRBV5-1 to TRBJ1-1, with unresolved D. This CDR3 contains 15 residues. Trimming shortened V by 4 bases and J by 0 bases, and 13 bases separated the two germline ends. The germline gives CDR1 SGHRS, CDR2 YFSETQ. CDR3: CASSPPTAVNTEAFF. The CDR3 DNA is TGCGCCAGCAGCCCACCGACGGCCGTGAACACTGAAGCTTTCTTT.

V and J are TRBV11-3 and TRBJ2-3; D not certain. Trimming left V 1 base short and J 4 bases short, with 6 bases between. Germline loops: CDR1 SGHNT, CDR2 YENEEA. The CDR3 runs 13 residues. The CDR3 sequence is CASSLGASDTQYF. In DNA, the CDR3 is TGTGCCAGCAGCTTAGGAGCCTCAGATACGCAGTATTTT.

The chain carries TRBV12-3 or TRBV12-4 and TRBJ1-3, with D maybe TRBD1 (6 bases). V lost 0 bases and J lost 1, with 16 bases in between. The CDR3 loop spans 18 amino acids. Here the CDR3 reads CASSLAPGGAVSGNTIYF. For the CDR3, the DNA is TGTGCCAGCAGTTTAGCGCCTGGGGGCGCGGTTTCTGGAAACACCATATATTTT.

V is TRBV25-1 and J is TRBJ2-6; a weak D match, TRBD2 (6 bases). Germline V CDR1 and CDR2: MGHDK, SYGVNS. The length of the CDR3 is 18 residues. V shed 2 bases and J shed 4 bases, with 18 bases lying between them. The CDR3: CASSEGGSRRAGANVLTF. The CDR3 DNA follows: TGTGCCAGCAGTGAAGGGGGGTCACGCCGGGCGGGGGCCAACGTCCTGACTTTC. Full variable domain (outside the CDR3, taken from reference TRBV25-1 and TRBJ2-6): EADIYQTPRYLVIGTGKKITLECSQTMGHDKMYWYQQDPGMELHLIHYSYGVNSTEKGDLSSESTVSRIRTEHFPLTLESARPSHTSQYLCASSEGGSRRAGANVLTFGAGSRLTVL.

This clonotype was detected many times. J is TRBJ2-3 and V is TRBV7-9, with D perhaps matching TRBD1 (5 bases). Germline lookup yields CDR1 SEHNR and CDR2 FQNEAQ (reference sequence). The CDR3 sequence is 15 residues long. Trimming took off 7 bases at V and 4 bases at J, with 18 bases between the two ends. The CDR3 DNA is TGTGCCAGCAAGGGGCCGCGGCTTATCCCAGATACGCAGTATTTT. It yields the protein CASKGPRLIPDTQYF.

The chain is built from TRBV2 and TRBJ2-7, with D possibly matching TRBD2 (5 bases). Germline CDR1 reads SNHLY; CDR2 reads FYNNEI. V dropped 2 bases and J dropped 7 bases, with 12 bases sitting between them. The CDR3 spans 13 residues. Written as DNA, the CDR3 is TGTGCCAGCAGTGAAAACGAGGGCCGGGAGCAGTACTTC. Translated, it gives CASSENEGREQYF.

CDR3 residues: CASSYGGGTQYF. CDR3 coding DNA: TGTGCCAGCAGCTACGGTGGGGGGACCCAGTACTTC. This chain links TRBV3-1 with TRBJ2-5, with D possibly being TRBD1 or TRBD2 (5 bases each). The CDR3 covers 12 residues. V was shortened by 5 bases and J by 7 bases, with 11 bases between the two germline ends. The V gene's germline CDR1 is LGHDT and CDR2 YNNKEL (reference sequence).

This clonotype was seen more than once but under ten times. The V call is TRBV9, the J call TRBJ1-6, with 7 bases lining up with TRBD1. CDR3 length equals 14 residues. Germline lookup yields CDR1 SGDLS and CDR2 YYNGEE. Trimming removed 7 bases from V and 6 bases from J; junction bases left unmatched: 7. The CDR3 bases are TGTGCCAGCGGAAAAGGGGGCAGTAATTCACCCCTCCACTTT. Translation: CASGKGGSNSPLHF.

The chain carries TRBV20-1 and TRBJ1-5; perhaps TRBD1 as D (5 bases). The CDR3 totals 13 residues. Germline V gene sequence: CDR1 DFQATT, CDR2 SNEGSKA (reference sequence). The V and J ends lost 6 bases and 7 bases respectively, with 16 bases between them. In DNA form, the CDR3 reads TGCAGTGCGAGAAGCAGGGAGGGACAGCCCCAGCATTTT. Protein product: CSARSREGQPQHF.

The chain is built from TRBV7-9 and TRBJ2-1, with D unclear. The germline V and J ends were trimmed by 1 base and 5 bases, with 6 bases remaining between them. CDR3 length: 13 amino acids. The V gene's germline CDR1 is SEHNR and CDR2 FQNEAQ (reference sequence). CDR3 coding DNA: TGTGCCAGCAGCTTAGACCGCCACAATGAGCAGTTCTTC. It translates to CASSLDRHNEQFF.

The chain has TRBV3-1 and TRBJ2-2, with D tentatively TRBD1 (6 bases). The V end was cut by 4 bases, the J end by 2 bases, with 11 bases between. Germline V CDR1 and CDR2: LGHDT, YNNKEL (reference sequence). The CDR3 is 15 residues long. CDR3 sequence reads: CASSLAGTNTGELFF. Written as DNA, the CDR3 is TGTGCCAGCAGCCTGGCAGGGACAAACACCGGGGAGCTGTTTTTT. Supplemented by reference TRBV3-1 and TRBJ2-2, the full variable domain reads DTAVSQTPKYLVTQMGNDKSIKCEQNLGHDTMYWYKQDSKKFLKIMFSYNNKELIINETVPNRFSPKSPDKAHLNLHINSLELGDSAVYFCASSLAGTNTGELFFGEGSRLTVL.

V usage is TRBV6-1 and J usage is TRBJ2-1, with no clear D. The germline V gene has CDR1 MNHNS and CDR2 SASEGT. CDR3 length: 11 residues. Trimming removed 8 bases from V and 9 bases from J, with 11 bases in between. Here the CDR3 reads CASFSSGEQFF. In DNA form, the CDR3 reads TGTGCCAGCTTCTCCAGTGGTGAGCAGTTCTTC.

The chain links TRBV5-1 to TRBJ2-3, with D unresolved. There are 16 residues in the CDR3. Germline V CDR1 and CDR2: SGHRS, YFSETQ. With 5 bases removed from V and 0 bases from J, the gap between germline ends came to 16 bases. The CDR3: CASRLGPGTSTDTQYF. In DNA, the CDR3 is TGCGCCAGCAGACTCGGACCCGGTACTAGCACAGATACGCAGTATTTT.

The table lists this clonotype with many counts. The chain has TRBV4-3 and TRBJ2-3; possible D gene TRBD2, 5 bases. The V end lost 0 bases, the J end lost 5 bases, and 12 bases lay between the germline ends. The CDR3 spans 15 residues. Per the germline V gene, CDR1 is LGHNA and CDR2 is YSLEER. CDR3 loop: CASSQDLRGLDTQYF. In DNA, the CDR3 is TGCGCCAGCAGCCAAGATCTTCGGGGTCTAGATACGCAGTATTTT.

This clonotype was detected ten times or more. V usage is TRBV7-2 and J usage is TRBJ1-6, with D hard to call. Trimming stripped 4 bases from V and 6 bases from J, with 10 bases between. Looked up from germline, CDR1 is SGHTA and CDR2 is FQGNSA. CDR3 size: 14 residues. CDR3 sequence: CASSSQGPNSPLHF. In nucleotides, the CDR3 is TGTGCCAGCAGCTCACAAGGTCCTAATTCACCCCTCCACTTT.

The chain links TRBV18 to TRBJ1-1; perhaps TRBD1 as D (5 bases). V was cut by 6 bases and J by 1 base, with 9 bases left in between. The germline V gene encodes CDR1 KGHSH and CDR2 LQKENI. The CDR3 is 13 amino acids. CDR3 nucleotide sequence: TGTGCCAGCTCCGCTGGGGGGAACACTGAAGCTTTCTTT. Amino acids: CASSAGGNTEAFF.

There are a few counts of this clonotype. The chain combines TRBV4-1 with TRBJ1-5, with 11 bases lining up with TRBD1. CDR3 length: 17 amino acids. V gave up 1 base and J gave up 7 bases; unmatched junction bases: 9. The germline gives CDR1 MGHRA, CDR2 YSYEKL. The CDR3 reads CASSQVSGQGARQPQHF. As DNA, the CDR3 is TGCGCCAGCAGCCAAGTATCAGGACAGGGGGCGAGACAGCCCCAGCATTTT.

The chain has TRBV3-1 and TRBJ2-1; D unclear. This CDR3 contains 12 residues. Germline-derived CDR1 and CDR2 are LGHDT and YNNKEL (reference sequence). V shed 1 base and J shed 11 bases, with 9 bases lying between them. CDR3 protein: CASSQVGSKQFF. CDR3 in DNA: TGTGCCAGCAGCCAAGTTGGAAGCAAGCAGTTCTTC.

This clonotype was detected many times. This chain links TRBV5-1 with TRBJ2-3, with D possibly called TRBD1 or TRBD2 (5 bases each). The V gene lost 5 bases and the J gene lost 5 bases, with 15 bases spanning the gap. Germline values: CDR1 SGHRS, CDR2 YFSETQ. The CDR3 is 14 amino acids. The CDR3 coding sequence is TGCGCCAGCAGTCTCGGGACCGAGGGAGATACGCAGTATTTT. Protein sequence: CASSLGTEGDTQYF.

This clonotype appeared many times. V and J are TRBV6-5 and TRBJ2-5, with 9 bases identical to TRBD1. The V gene end was trimmed by 5 bases and the J gene end by 5 bases; junction bases not matched to a gene: 0. Germline V gene sequence: CDR1 MNHEY, CDR2 SVGAGI. This CDR3 region has 12 residues. The CDR3 DNA reads as TGTGCCAGCAGTGACAGGGGGGAGACCCAGTACTTC. Protein product: CASSDRGETQYF.

This sequence joins TRBV2 and TRBJ2-7; unclear D gene. V lost 2 bases and J 2 bases, leaving 7 bases between the germline ends. Germline V lookup: CDR1 SNHLY, CDR2 FYNNEI. This CDR3 has 13 residues. CDR3 in amino acids: CASSETPTYEQYV. For the CDR3, the DNA is TGTGCCAGCAGTGAAACACCAACCTACGAGCAGTACGTC.

A word on this clonotype: The CDR3 carries no conserved terminal phenylalanine or tryptophan, so it likely arises from a read error. The rearrangement uses TRBV18 and TRBJ2-7; possibly TRBD2 for D (7 bases). Looked up from germline, CDR1 is KGHSH and CDR2 is LQKENI. Trimming removed 4 bases at V and 2 bases at J, with 15 bases between. CDR3 length: 15 residues. The CDR3 loop is CASSRYRAGAYEQYL. CDR3 DNA sequence: TGTGCCAGCTCACGGTACAGGGCGGGGGCCTACGAGCAGTACCTC.

The chain recombines TRBV5-1 with TRBJ2-6; D unresolved. This CDR3 is built from 14 residues. Trimming removed 5 bases at V and 0 bases at J, with 6 bases between. Germline V CDR1 and CDR2: SGHRS, YFSETQ. The CDR3, as DNA: TGCGCCAGCAGTGATGTCTCTGGGGCCAACGTCCTGACTTTC. Amino acids: CASSDVSGANVLTF.

The chain combines TRBV4-3 with TRBJ2-3; D is ambiguous. The CDR3 totals 14 residues. Germline CDR1 LGHNA, CDR2 YSLEER. Trimming left V 0 bases short and J 0 bases short, with 4 bases between. The CDR3 DNA follows: TGCGCCAGCAGCCAAGATAGGAGCACAGATACGCAGTATTTT. It codes for CASSQDRSTDTQYF.

This clonotype was counted between two and nine times. The genes are TRBV4-3 and TRBJ1-5; possible D gene TRBD1, 6 bases. Trimming pared 0 bases from V and 6 bases from J, leaving 12 bases between. Germline V gene sequence: CDR1 LGHNA, CDR2 YSLEER. The CDR3 is 15 residues long. The CDR3 region has the DNA TGCGCCAGCAGCCAAGATCAGGGGTGGGGTCAGCCCCAGCATTTT. This codes for CASSQDQGWGQPQHF.

This clonotype was observed at least ten times. This chain uses TRBV7-2 with TRBJ2-5; a weak D match, TRBD2 (7 bases). V gave up 5 bases and J gave up 4 bases, with 14 bases separating them. CDR1 SGHTA and CDR2 FQGNSA come from the germline V gene. This CDR3 has 14 residues. This CDR3 reads CASSRTGGGETQYF. The CDR3 region has the DNA TGTGCCAGCAGCCGTACGGGGGGCGGAGAGACCCAGTACTTC.